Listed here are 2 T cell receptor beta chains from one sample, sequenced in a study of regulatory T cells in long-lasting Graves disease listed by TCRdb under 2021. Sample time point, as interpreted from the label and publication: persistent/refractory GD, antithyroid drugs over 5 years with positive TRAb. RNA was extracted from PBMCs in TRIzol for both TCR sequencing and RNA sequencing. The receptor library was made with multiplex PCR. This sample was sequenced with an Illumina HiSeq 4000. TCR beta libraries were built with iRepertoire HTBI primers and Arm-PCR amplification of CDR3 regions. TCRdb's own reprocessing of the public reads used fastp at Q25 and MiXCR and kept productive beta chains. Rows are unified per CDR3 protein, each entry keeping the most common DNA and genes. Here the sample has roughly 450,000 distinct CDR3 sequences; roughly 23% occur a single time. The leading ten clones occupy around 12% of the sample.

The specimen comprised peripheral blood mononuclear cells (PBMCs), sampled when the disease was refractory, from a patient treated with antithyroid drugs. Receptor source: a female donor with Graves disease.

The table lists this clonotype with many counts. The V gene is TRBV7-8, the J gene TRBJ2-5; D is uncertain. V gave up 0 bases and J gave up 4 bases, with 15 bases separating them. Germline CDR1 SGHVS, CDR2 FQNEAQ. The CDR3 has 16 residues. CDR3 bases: TGTGCCAGCAGCTTAGCGCGAGACTCGAGGAGAGAGACCCAGTACTTC. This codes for CASSLARDSRRETQYF.

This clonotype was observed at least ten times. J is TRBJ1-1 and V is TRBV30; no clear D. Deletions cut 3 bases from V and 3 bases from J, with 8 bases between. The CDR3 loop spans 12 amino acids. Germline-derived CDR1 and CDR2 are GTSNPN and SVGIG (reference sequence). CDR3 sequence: CAWRDGYTEAFF. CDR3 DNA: TGTGCCTGGAGGGACGGCTACACTGAAGCTTTCTTT.